These 22 T cell receptor beta chains were all obtained from the same sample, sequenced in a study of cytomegalovirus exposure and HLA in healthy donors. 13 Jbeta primers and 60 Vbeta primers were used for the PCR. The repertoire was sequenced with immunoSEQ multiplex PCR; TCRdb's copy has only in-frame clones and lacks some. Seen here are roughly 120,000 clones, around two thirds observed once, and the top ten hold over 8.5%. Input material: PBMCs. The receptors originated from a woman aged 40 to 55 in good health and CMV-seropositive.

This chain joins TRBV11-3 and TRBJ2-1; 10 bases fit TRBD2. From germline, CDR1 is SGHNT and CDR2 YENEEA. The V and J ends lost 5 bases and 3 bases, in that order; junction bases with no gene match: 1. This CDR3 comprises 14 residues. The CDR3 DNA reads TGTGCCAGCAGCCCTAGCGGGAGCTACAATGAGCAGTTCTTC. Encoded protein: CASSPSGSYNEQFF.

This chain joins TRBV2 and TRBJ1-2; D gene unclear. The germline V and J ends were trimmed by 6 bases and 8 bases, with 13 bases remaining between them. The CDR3 covers 12 residues. Germline assignment: CDR1 SNHLY and CDR2 FYNNEI. The CDR3 reads CASRGGSEGYTF. The CDR3 DNA reads as TGTGCCAGCAGAGGAGGATCCGAAGGCTACACCTTC.

The J gene is TRBJ2-3, the V gene TRBV19; TRBD2 is a possible D gene (6 bases). This CDR3 is 15 amino acids long. Trimming pared 6 bases from V and 3 bases from J, leaving 16 bases between. Per germline, CDR1 LNHDA and CDR2 SQIVND (reference sequence). In nucleotides, the CDR3 is TGTGCCAGTAGCCGGCTAGCGTTGAGAACAGATACGCAGTATTTT. It specifies CASSRLALRTDTQYF.

The chain has TRBV5-5 and TRBJ2-7; no firm D call. Germline CDR1 and CDR2: SGHKS and YYEKEE (reference sequence). Trimming removed 0 bases at V and 2 bases at J, with 9 bases between. The CDR3 loop spans 14 amino acids. The CDR3 here is CASSLVALTYEQYF. In DNA form, the CDR3 reads TGTGCCAGCAGCTTGGTGGCACTAACCTACGAGCAGTACTTC.

CDR3 sequence: CASTFTGEQFF. DNA for the CDR3: TGTGCCAGCACCTTCACTGGTGAGCAGTTCTTC. This chain links TRBV6-5 with TRBJ2-1; the D is unclear. This CDR3 region has 11 residues. Germline CDR1 is MNHEY and CDR2 is SVGAGI. V was clipped by 7 bases and J by 9 bases, with 10 bases between them.

The rearrangement uses TRBV9 and TRBJ2-1, with no clear D. Germline V CDR1 and CDR2: SGDLS, YYNGEE. Trimming stripped 0 bases from V and 9 bases from J, with 10 bases between. The CDR3 length is 13 residues. Written as DNA, the CDR3 is TGTGCCAGCAGCGTAGTACGGCGAGGTGAGCAGTTCTTC. Its protein is CASSVVRRGEQFF.

This chain uses TRBV6-1 with TRBJ2-5; 7 bases map to TRBD2. V dropped 8 bases and J dropped 3; count of bases not matched to a gene: 6. The CDR3 loop spans 13 amino acids. Germline V gene data show CDR1 as MNHNS and CDR2 as SASEGT. The CDR3 DNA sequence: TGTGCCAGCCGTTCTAGCGGAAAAGAGACCCAGTACTTC. Translating gives CASRSSGKETQYF.

The chain's CDR3 is CASSTRTSGRAVDTQYF. CDR3 bases: TGTGCCAGCAGCACGAGGACTAGCGGGAGGGCCGTAGATACGCAGTATTTT. The chain employs TRBV7-9 and TRBJ2-3, with TRBD2 matching 15 bases. Looked up from germline, CDR1 is SEHNR and CDR2 is FQNEAQ (reference sequence). V trimming: 5 bases; J trimming: 5 bases; junction bases outside the gene matches: 8. The CDR3 spans 17 residues.

The rearrangement uses TRBV4-2 and TRBJ1-1; D is uncertain. The CDR3 has 15 amino acids. Per the germline V gene, CDR1 is LGHNA and CDR2 is YNFKEQ. Trimming pared 7 bases from V and 0 bases from J, leaving 15 bases between. The CDR3 nucleotides are TGTGCCAGCAACCTTCAGGCCGAGTTGAACACTGAAGCTTTCTTT. Residues: CASNLQAELNTEAFF.

The CDR3 is CASSQDIGDNEQFF. CDR3 sequence (DNA): TGCGCCAGCAGCCAAGATATCGGGGACAATGAGCAGTTCTTC. The chain joins TRBV4-3 to TRBJ2-1; TRBD2 might be the D (5 bases). The CDR3 has 14 residues. CDR1 is LGHNA and CDR2 is YSLEER in the germline V gene. Trimming left V 0 bases short and J 5 bases short, with 8 bases between.

The chain recombines TRBV5-5 with TRBJ1-5; D is possibly TRBD1 (6 bases). This CDR3 has 14 residues. Germline values: CDR1 SGHKS, CDR2 YYEKEE (reference sequence). The V end lost 0 bases, the J end lost 5 bases, and 9 bases lay between the germline ends. CDR3 in DNA: TGTGCCAGCAGCTTGGTAGGGGGAGATCAGCCCCAGCATTTT. It is translated as CASSLVGGDQPQHF. Full variable domain (outside the CDR3, taken from reference TRBV5-5 and TRBJ1-5): DAGVTQSPTHLIKTRGQQVTLRCSPISGHKSVSWYQQVLGQGPQFIFQYYEKEERGRGNFPDRFSARQFPNYSSELNVNALLLGDSALYLCASSLVGGDQPQHFGDGTRLSIL.

Comments on this clone: One junction end does not reproduce the germline sequence, and a read error may be involved. The chain combines TRBV9 with TRBJ2-7; TRBD2 is a possible D gene (5 bases). This CDR3 has 14 residues. CDR1 is SGDLS and CDR2 is YYNGEE in the germline V gene. The CDR3 DNA follows: TGTGCCAGCAGCCCTTATGGGAGCTCCTCCGAGCAGTACTTC. Translation gives CASSPYGSSSEQYF.

The chain couples TRBV29-1 to TRBJ2-7; unclear D gene. The ends were cut back, 5 bases at V and 5 bases at J, with 16 bases in the middle. This CDR3 is 13 amino acids long. The germline CDR1 and CDR2 sequences are SQVTM and ANQGSEA. In DNA, the CDR3 is TGCAGCGTTAGAAAGAGTTCTCAGGACGAGCAGTACTTC. It encodes CSVRKSSQDEQYF.

The chain uses TRBV19 and TRBJ1-5; no clear D. V was pared by 3 bases and J by 0 bases, with 9 bases between. The CDR3 sequence is 15 residues long. Germline CDR1 reads LNHDA; CDR2 reads SQIVND (reference sequence). The CDR3 sequence: CASSIRQYSNQPQHF. The DNA for the CDR3 is TGTGCCAGTAGTATCAGGCAGTATAGCAATCAGCCCCAGCATTTT.

The rearrangement joins TRBV19 to TRBJ2-2; possible D gene TRBD2, 6 bases. From germline, CDR1 is LNHDA and CDR2 SQIVND (reference sequence). This CDR3 is 14 amino acids long. The ends were cut back, 6 bases at V and 5 bases at J, with 13 bases in the middle. This CDR3 reads CASREGSRTGELFF. CDR3 sequence (DNA): TGTGCCAGTAGGGAGGGATCACGGACCGGGGAGCTGTTTTTT.

This clone was counted between two and nine times. V and J are TRBV6-5 and TRBJ2-1; a possible D gene is TRBD1 (6 bases). Trimming removed 1 base from V and 10 bases from J, with 14 bases in between. Germline-derived CDR1 and CDR2 are MNHEY and SVGAGI. The CDR3 runs to 14 residues. Written as DNA, the CDR3 is TGTGCCAGCAGTTACTTCCGAGGGGGTTACGAGCAGTTCTTC. Protein product: CASSYFRGGYEQFF.

This clone has only a few counts. The CDR3 sequence is CASRTGWDQPQHF. Written as DNA, the CDR3 is TGTGCCAGCAGAACCGGGTGGGATCAGCCCCAGCATTTT. The J gene is TRBJ1-5, the V gene TRBV6-6, with D hard to call. The CDR3 extends over 13 amino acids. Trimming removed 6 bases at V and 5 bases at J, with 11 bases between. Germline values: CDR1 MNHNY, CDR2 SVGAGI (reference sequence).

This clone was recorded a few times. The genes are TRBV10-2 and TRBJ2-3; maybe TRBD1 (5 bases). Germline loops: CDR1 WSHSY, CDR2 SAAADI. The CDR3 is 15 residues long. Between the trimmed V and J ends, which lost 3 bases and 0 bases, there was a span of 10 bases. Here the CDR3 DNA reads TGCGCCAGCAGTGATTGGACAACTAGCACAGATACGCAGTATTTT. Its protein product is CASSDWTTSTDTQYF.

The rearrangement uses TRBV29-1 and TRBJ2-2; 8 positions match TRBD2. This CDR3 has 15 residues. The V segment lost 6 bases and the J segment 2 bases; nucleotides outside the gene matches: 8. CDR1 is SQVTM and CDR2 is ANQGSEA in the germline V gene. The DNA of the CDR3 is TGCAGCGTCCCCACTAGCGGACACAACACCGGGGAGCTGTTTTTT. Translating it yields CSVPTSGHNTGELFF.

V usage is TRBV5-4 and J usage is TRBJ2-1; 11 bases map to TRBD2. J gave up 10 bases and V 1 base, and 7 bases lay outside the gene matches. The CDR3 consists of 15 residues. Germline V lookup: CDR1 SGHNT, CDR2 YYREEE (reference sequence). This chain's CDR3 is CASSLSVLAGGEQFF. The CDR3 DNA follows: TGTGCCAGCAGCTTGTCTGTATTAGCGGGAGGGGAGCAGTTCTTC.

This clone has a handful of counts. This chain connects TRBV27 to TRBJ2-7, with TRBD2 matching over 14 bases. V was pared by 3 bases and J by 5 bases, with 9 bases of the junction left unmatched. The CDR3 covers 17 residues. Germline values: CDR1 MNHEY, CDR2 SMNVEV (reference sequence). This chain's CDR3 is CASSFRTGTSGSNEQYF. CDR3 DNA: TGTGCCAGCAGTTTTCGGACCGGGACTAGCGGGAGTAACGAGCAGTACTTC.

This chain links TRBV19 with TRBJ1-1; D is unclear. Looked up from germline, CDR1 is LNHDA and CDR2 is SQIVND (reference sequence). The CDR3 consists of 14 residues. The V end was cut by 3 bases, the J end by 1 base, with 9 bases between. The CDR3 loop is CASSIQTQNTEAFF. DNA of the CDR3: TGTGCCAGTAGTATCCAGACTCAGAACACTGAAGCTTTCTTT.